Listed below are T cell receptor beta chains from one sample, sequenced in a study of cytomegalovirus exposure and HLA in healthy donors. TCRdb's table, derived via immunoSEQ multiplex PCR, lists solely in-frame clones and lacks some. This table holds over 35,000 clones. Sequencing used PBMCs. The origin of the receptors is a woman aged 30 to 39 in good health and CMV-seronegative. Each CDR3 is given with its conserved first and last residue. The D gene is left open where the match is weak.

j_gene,v_gene,d_gene,CDR3nt,CDR3aa
TRBJ2-7,TRBV6-5,.,TGTGCCAGCAGGAACAGGGAAAGCTCCTACGAGCAGTACTTC,CASRNRESSYEQYF
TRBJ1-2,TRBV27,.,TGTGCCAGCCAGGGGACTAACTATGGCTACACCTTC,CASQGTNYGYTF
TRBJ1-1,TRBV18,TRBD1,TGTGCCAGCTCACCGCGGCAGACAGGGGGGGTTGGCACTGAAGCTTTCTTT,CASSPRQTGGVGTEAFF
TRBJ2-7,TRBV5-4,.,TGTGCCAGCAGCCGAGCGGTCGGGGGCTCCTACGAGCAGTACTTC,CASSRAVGGSYEQYF
TRBJ2-3,TRBV30,.,TGTGCCTGGAGTAACAACGGGCTTCCCAGGGTGGATACGCAGTATTTT,CAWSNNGLPRVDTQYF
TRBJ2-7,TRBV30,TRBD2,TGTGCCTGGAACCCTCCGGGACTAGCGGGAGGGCCTGTTGGCGAGCAGTACTTC,CAWNPPGLAGGPVGEQYF
TRBJ2-5,TRBV23-1,.,TGCGCCAGCAGTCAATCCGACAGCCAAGAGACCCAGTACTTC,CASSQSDSQETQYF
TRBJ2-3,TRBV6-1,.,TGTGCCAGTCGTCAGGGGCCAAGCACAGATACGCAGTATTTT,CASRQGPSTDTQYF
TRBJ2-5,TRBV19,TRBD1,TGTGCCAGCAAGGGACAGGGCTTTAAAGAGACCCAGTACTTC,CASKGQGFKETQYF
TRBJ2-7,TRBV6-1,TRBD1,TGTGCCAGCCGGCCGGGACAGGGGAGCTACGAGCAGTACTTC,CASRPGQGSYEQYF
TRBJ1-2,TRBV5-4,TRBD1,TGTGCCAGCAGCCCCGGACAGGGCCCTTCGCACTATGGCTACACCTTC,CASSPGQGPSHYGYTF
TRBJ1-1,TRBV6-5,TRBD1,TGTGCCAGCAGGCTGAGGACAGGGGGGTACACTGAAGCTTTCTTT,CASRLRTGGYTEAFF
TRBJ2-1,TRBV5-1,TRBD2,TGCGCCAGCAGCCTAAATCTAGCGGGAGGGAACTACAATGAGCAGTTCTTC,CASSLNLAGGNYNEQFF
TRBJ1-1,TRBV5-8,TRBD1,TGTGCCAGCAGCTTGACGACAGGGGTCCTTGGGACTGAAGCTTTCTTT,CASSLTTGVLGTEAFF
TRBJ2-3,TRBV18,.,TGTGCCAGCTCACCAGGGCTGACAGATACGCAGTATTTT,CASSPGLTDTQYF
TRBJ2-1,TRBV4-2,TRBD2,TGTGCCAGCAGCCAAGTCAGCGCGGGAGGGGCCTACAATGAGCAGTTCTTC,CASSQVSAGGAYNEQFF
TRBJ1-5,TRBV28,.,TGTGCCAGCAATCAAGGGGCGTTGCCCCAGCATTTT,CASNQGALPQHF
TRBJ2-3,TRBV19,.,TGTGCCACTTCTACCCAGGGTCAACCAGATACGCAGTATTTT,CATSTQGQPDTQYF
TRBJ1-4,TRBV15,TRBD1,TGTGCCACCAGCAGTGACAGGGCCCGGGATGAAAAACTGTTTTTT,CATSSDRARDEKLFF
TRBJ2-7,TRBV20-1,.,TGCAGTGCTAGAGTGGCGGGCGAGCAGTACTTC,CSARVAGEQYF
TRBJ2-3,TRBV28,TRBD2,TGTGCCAGCAGTGGACCGTCAAGCGGGAGGGCCGCAGATACGCAGTATTTT,CASSGPSSGRAADTQYF
TRBJ2-7,TRBV4-1,.,TGCGCCAGCAGCCAAGGGCGGGGAGTCTACGGAGATTGGCACGAGCAGTACTTC,CASSQGRGVYGDWHEQYF
TRBJ1-4,TRBV6-6,TRBD1,TGTGCCAGCAGTCGAGTCAGGGGGCAACAAAATGAAAAACTGTTTTTT,CASSRVRGQQNEKLFF
TRBJ2-7,TRBV13,TRBD2,TGTGCCAGCAGCACGCTGGGGGGGAAAACCTACGAGCAGTACTTC,CASSTLGGKTYEQYF
TRBJ2-7,TRBV5-1,.,TGCGCCAGCAGCTTGTTGGCCGCCCATGAGGGCGGGGAGCAGTACTTC,CASSLLAAHEGGEQYF
TRBJ2-7,TRBV6-1,.,TGTGCCAGCAGTGGAGATGCCTACGAGCAGTACTTC,CASSGDAYEQYF
TRBJ1-2,TRBV11-2,TRBD1,TGTGCCAGCAGCTCGACAGGGGCATATGGCTACACCTTC,CASSSTGAYGYTF
TRBJ2-7,TRBV4-3,.,TGCGCCAGCAGCCAAGGCTACGGGAAGGTCTACGAGCAGTACTTC,CASSQGYGKVYEQYF
TRBJ2-7,TRBV6-6,TRBD2,TGTGCCAGCAGTTACGGGACTAGCGGGACTCTTGACGAGCAGTACTTC,CASSYGTSGTLDEQYF
TRBJ1-2,TRBV19,.,TGTGCCAGTAGTCCCAGGGTTAACTATGGCTACACCTTC,CASSPRVNYGYTF
TRBJ2-1,TRBV9,TRBD2,TGTGCCAGCAGCGTCCCCGGGACTAGCGTTAGTGAGCAGTTCTTC,CASSVPGTSVSEQFF
TRBJ2-7,TRBV10-3,TRBD2,TGTGCCATCAGTGGGACTAGCGGGAGCGAGCAGTACTTC,CAISGTSGSEQYF
TRBJ2-3,TRBV5-4,TRBD2,TGTGCCAGCACCCCACCCAGGAAAGGGACTAGCGGGAGAGACGCAGATACGCAGTATTTT,CASTPPRKGTSGRDADTQYF
TRBJ1-2,TRBV18,.,TGTGCCAGCTCACCGGACAGAGGGGGCTACACCTTC,CASSPDRGGYTF
TRBJ1-2,TRBV6-1,.,TGTGCCAGCAGTGAAGGGACAAGGGTCTATGGCTACACCTTC,CASSEGTRVYGYTF
TRBJ1-4,TRBV5-1,.,TGCGCCAGCACCCCAGGGCAAATTAATGAAAAACTGTTTTTT,CASTPGQINEKLFF
TRBJ1-1,TRBV18,TRBD1,TGTGCCAGCCGGACAGGAACCACTGAAGCTTTCTTT,CASRTGTTEAFF
TRBJ2-1,TRBV30,TRBD2,TGTGCCTACTACAGACTAGCCTTATCCCGAACAAGCTCCTACAATGAGCAGTTCTTC,CAYYRLALSRTSSYNEQFF
TRBJ2-1,TRBV11-3,TRBD1,TGTGCCAGCAGCGTCGGGGACAGGAGCGACAATGAGCAGTTCTTC,CASSVGDRSDNEQFF
TRBJ1-2,TRBV28,.,TGTGCCAGCAGTGATTACAGGGAGAGCTATGGCTACACCTTC,CASSDYRESYGYTF
TRBJ1-2,TRBV7-9,.,TGTGCCAGCAGCTCCCTTGTCTCTAACTATGGCTACACCTTC,CASSSLVSNYGYTF
TRBJ2-5,TRBV7-9,.,TGTGCCAGCAGCTTAGGACCAACAGGTCAAGAGACCCAGTACTTC,CASSLGPTGQETQYF
TRBJ1-2,TRBV30,.,TGTGCCTGTTCCTCTCCCCGACTGCCGGCTAACTATGGCTACACCTTC,CACSSPRLPANYGYTF
TRBJ2-5,TRBV15,.,TGTGCCACCAGCAGAAAACCACCGGGAAACCAAGAGACCCAGTACTTC,CATSRKPPGNQETQYF
TRBJ2-3,TRBV7-9,.,TGTGCCAGCAGCTTAGTGGGGGGAGATACGCAGTATTTT,CASSLVGGDTQYF
TRBJ2-1,TRBV27,.,TGTGCCAGCAGTTTAGGGGCCTCCTACAATGAGCAGTTCTTC,CASSLGASYNEQFF
TRBJ2-7,TRBV9,.,TGTGCCAGCAGCGTAGGCCTGGTCGAGGGCCCCTACGAGCAGTACTTC,CASSVGLVEGPYEQYF
TRBJ2-3,TRBV29-1,TRBD2,TGCAGCGTTGAAGGGGCTAGCGGGAGCACAGATACGCAGTATTTT,CSVEGASGSTDTQYF
TRBJ1-1,TRBV4-3,.,TGCGCCAGCAGCCAAGATCTGAATCGGGGGAGGGGGACTGAAGCTTTCTTT,CASSQDLNRGRGTEAFF
TRBJ1-2,TRBV18,.,TGTGCCAGCTCCCGACTAGAACTTAACTATGGCTACACCTTC,CASSRLELNYGYTF
TRBJ2-5,TRBV4-1,TRBD1,TGCGCCAGCAGCCAAGGGGCAGGGGGCACTGAGACCCAGTACTTC,CASSQGAGGTETQYF
TRBJ1-5,TRBV19,.,TGTGCCAGCGCTACGGGGGGTTCGCGCAATCAGCCCCAGCATTTT,CASATGGSRNQPQHF
TRBJ2-1,TRBV30,TRBD2,TGTGCCGGGAGTGGCCCGACTAGCGGATACAATGAGCAGTTCTTC,CAGSGPTSGYNEQFF
TRBJ2-7,TRBV2,.,TGTGCCAGCAGTTTAGCGGCCGGACAGGCCGCTGGGAAGCAGTACTTC,CASSLAAGQAAGKQYF
TRBJ2-1,TRBV18,TRBD2,TGTGCCAGCTCACCTACCGACCAGCGGGAGGGCCGTGGTCCCTACAATGAGCAGTTCTTC,CASSPTDQREGRGPYNEQFF